This T cell receptor beta chain was documented in a study of regulatory T cells in long-lasting Graves disease. Overall study: Duration of antithyroid drug therapy among newly diagnosed Graves' patients was under 3 months.

Trimming at V came to 3 bases and at J to 2 bases, leaving 4 bases not matched to a gene. The CDR3 covers 14 residues. In germline, CDR1 is GTSNPN, CDR2 SVGIG (reference sequence). Building of the TCR beta libraries involved iRepertoire HTBI primers and Arm-PCR of CDR3 regions. TCRdb re-analysed the multiplex PCR reads in MiXCR, keeping a single row per CDR3 protein. The table lists hundreds of thousands of distinct CDR3 sequences, roughly 16% of them singletons, with 22% in the top ten. This clonotype was observed at least ten times. Its antigen is unidentified. Study-level points and caveats: TCR diversity was lower in persistent Graves' patients (versus newly diagnosed ones). The study found persistent patients shared more public clonotypes (over 2,500) than new patients (approximately 970).

Time point specified: newly diagnosed GD, antithyroid drugs for less than 3 months. PBMC-derived RNA was used for the TCR library. In this cohort, patients came from an endocrinology department located in Xi'an, China. The receptor was derived from a female donor with Graves disease. The starting material was peripheral blood mononuclear cells (PBMCs), obtained at new diagnosis, from a patient treated with antithyroid drugs. The chain combines TRBV30 with TRBJ1-2; 9 bases map to TRBD1. CDR3: CAWSLGQGNYGYTF. The CDR3 DNA sequence: TGTGCCTGGAGCCTGGGACAGGGAAACTATGGCTACACCTTC. Supplemented by reference TRBV30 and TRBJ1-2, the full variable domain reads SQTIHQWPATLVQPVGSPLSLECTVEGTSNPNLYWYRQAAGRGLQLLFYSVGIGQISSEVPQNLSASRPQDRQFILSSKKLLLSDSGFYLCAWSLGQGNYGYTFGSGTRLTVV.